Below, 20 T cell receptor beta chains from the same sample are listed, as sequenced in a study of T-cell reconstitution after alpha-beta-depleted transplantation in children. Preparation of the TCRbeta library was carried out with unique molecular identifiers. MiXCR was run by TCRdb on the PCR reads, yielding one entry per CDR3 protein. Of approximately 250,000 distinct CDR3 sequences listed, approximately 9.7% are singletons. The sample in question was PBMCs from the stem cell graft donor, obtained from the stem cell graft. Receptor source: a human donor who donated a stem cell graft to a child with SCID.

This clonotype was observed at least ten times. This sequence joins TRBV6-4 and TRBJ1-1; 11 nucleotides line up with TRBD1. This CDR3 spans 14 amino acids. Looked up from germline, CDR1 is MRHNA and CDR2 is SNTAGT. V gave up 3 bases and J gave up 4 bases; unmatched junction bases: 1. The CDR3 here is CASSEGTGGTEAFF. In DNA form, the CDR3 reads TGTGCCAGCAGTGAGGGGACAGGGGGCACTGAAGCTTTCTTT.

This clonotype appeared many times. CDR3 in amino acids: CASSFSDSGSYEQYF. CDR3 coding DNA: TGCGCCAGCAGCTTCTCGGACAGTGGGTCCTACGAGCAGTACTTC. The V gene is TRBV5-1, the J gene TRBJ2-7, with D perhaps matching TRBD1 (6 bases). The CDR3 spans 15 residues. Germline V gene data show CDR1 as SGHRS and CDR2 as YFSETQ. The V end was cut by 2 bases, the J end by 1 base, with 13 bases between.

This clonotype was picked up many times. This chain joins TRBV10-3 and TRBJ1-3; the D gene is possibly TRBD1 (5 bases). Trimming took 3 bases from V and 2 from J, leaving 11 bases between them. Looked up from germline, CDR1 is ENHRY and CDR2 is SYGVKD. This CDR3 is built from 15 residues. In DNA, the CDR3 is TGTGCCATCAGTGACTCCCGGGACGCTGGAAACACCATATATTTT. Translated: CAISDSRDAGNTIYF.

At least ten counts were recorded for this clonotype. CDR3 protein: CASSQDPIGQRFF. As DNA, the CDR3 is TGCGCCAGCAGCCAAGATCCGATAGGGCAGAGGTTCTTC. V usage is TRBV4-3 and J usage is TRBJ2-1, with D uncertain. This CDR3 has 13 amino acids. The V end lost 0 bases, the J end lost 15 bases, and 15 bases lay between the germline ends. Germline loops: CDR1 LGHNA, CDR2 YSLEER.

This clonotype was seen many times. V gene TRBV5-1 combines with J gene TRBJ1-2; 9 bases map to TRBD1. This CDR3 comprises 15 residues. V was clipped by 4 bases and J by 8 bases; unmatched bases: 12. Germline CDR1 is SGHRS and CDR2 is YFSETQ. This CDR3 is CASSTQQGAMGGYTF. The CDR3 bases are TGCGCCAGCAGCACCCAACAGGGGGCGATGGGAGGCTACACCTTC.

This clonotype has ten or more counts. The chain links TRBV3-1 to TRBJ1-2; D possibly corresponds to TRBD1 (6 bases). Germline CDR1 is LGHDT and CDR2 is YNNKEL (reference sequence). With 3 bases removed from V and 7 bases from J, the gap between germline ends came to 12 bases. CDR3 length equals 13 residues. The CDR3, as DNA: TGTGCCAGCAGCCACAGGGGAGGAGGTGGCTACACCTTC. It yields the protein CASSHRGGGGYTF.

This clonotype appeared many times. The rearrangement uses TRBV20-1 and TRBJ2-3; TRBD2 aligns across 8 bases. The junction had 9 bases not matched to a gene; V was cut back by 2 bases and J by 2 bases. The CDR3 sequence is 16 residues long. Germline assignment: CDR1 DFQATT and CDR2 SNEGSKA (reference sequence). CDR3 in amino acids: CSARPSGRALTDTQYF. The CDR3 DNA sequence: TGCAGTGCTAGACCGAGCGGGAGAGCTCTCACAGATACGCAGTATTTT.

This clonotype has at least ten counts. The chain has TRBV5-1 and TRBJ1-2; possibly TRBD1 for D (5 bases). CDR1 SGHRS and CDR2 YFSETQ come from the germline V gene. V was pared by 5 bases and J by 5 bases, with 22 bases between. The CDR3 has 16 residues. The CDR3 is CASRKDSGYGSYGYTF. The CDR3, as DNA: TGCGCCAGCAGAAAGGACTCAGGGTACGGGTCTTATGGCTACACCTTC.

This clonotype was observed many times. The gene calls are TRBV12-3 or TRBV12-4 and TRBJ1-5, with unresolved D. The CDR3 extends over 14 amino acids. With 5 bases removed from V and 7 bases from J, the gap between germline ends came to 15 bases. The CDR3 coding sequence is TGTGCCAGCAGTGACTTGGGAACGGGCCAGCCCCAGCATTTT. Translating gives CASSDLGTGQPQHF.

This clonotype was seen at least ten times. CDR3 sequence reads: CSARRRGGKDTQYF. The CDR3 coding sequence is TGCAGTGCTAGGAGGCGGGGAGGCAAAGATACGCAGTATTTT. This chain links TRBV20-1 with TRBJ2-3; possibly TRBD2 for D (6 bases). The CDR3 is made up of 14 amino acids. V dropped 3 bases and J dropped 5 bases, with 15 bases sitting between them. Germline assignment: CDR1 DFQATT and CDR2 SNEGSKA (reference sequence).

This clonotype was counted at least ten times. This rearrangement joins TRBV6-6 to TRBJ1-1, with D hard to call. Germline V gene sequence: CDR1 MNHNY, CDR2 SVGAGI (reference sequence). V dropped 7 bases and J dropped 8 bases, with 14 bases sitting between them. This CDR3 is built from 12 residues. CDR3 bases: TGTGCCAGCATCCCTACATCGACCGAAGCTTTCTTT. This sequence encodes CASIPTSTEAFF.

As to this clonotype: The junction departs from the called germline gene at one end, perhaps through a read error. Here the CDR3 reads CTSSSSGANVLTF. The CDR3 DNA reads as TGTACCAGCAGCTCGTCTGGGGCCAACGTCCTGACTTTC. This rearrangement joins TRBV6-1 to TRBJ2-6; D not certain. CDR1 MNHNS and CDR2 SASEGT come from the germline V gene. The CDR3 length is 13 residues.

The rearrangement joins TRBV5-1 to TRBJ2-1; TRBD2 matches 10 bases. This CDR3 comprises 16 residues. Trimming cost V 5 bases and J 5 bases; bases outside gene matches: 10. Germline V gene lookup returns CDR1 SGHRS and CDR2 YFSETQ. The CDR3 loop reads CASSFSGTSVNNEQFF. In nucleotides, the CDR3 is TGCGCCAGCAGTTTCTCCGGGACTAGCGTGAACAATGAGCAGTTCTTC.

This clonotype was observed at least ten times. The chain uses TRBV12-3 or TRBV12-4 and TRBJ2-1; no clear D gene. Trimming took 6 bases from V and 8 from J, leaving 8 bases between them. The CDR3 runs 11 residues. CDR3: CASRKVDEQFF. DNA of the CDR3: TGTGCCAGCAGAAAGGTGGATGAGCAGTTCTTC.

This chain uses TRBV18 with TRBJ2-7; D possibly matches TRBD1 or TRBD2 (5 bases each). The V and J ends lost 0 bases and 3 bases respectively, with 12 bases between them. Germline loops: CDR1 KGHSH, CDR2 LQKENI. This CDR3 has 15 amino acids. CDR3 protein: CASSPPSRDGYEQYF. The CDR3, as DNA: TGTGCCAGCTCACCACCGTCCAGGGACGGCTACGAGCAGTACTTC.

The genes are TRBV28 and TRBJ1-1; tentative D call: TRBD1 (6 bases). The V end was cut by 4 bases, the J end by 5 bases, with 11 bases between. CDR3 size: 13 residues. Germline V gene data show CDR1 as MDHEN and CDR2 as SYDVKM. The CDR3: CASSYRTVTEAFF. For the CDR3, the DNA is TGTGCCAGCAGTTATAGGACAGTTACTGAAGCTTTCTTT.

This clonotype was picked up many times. The chain uses TRBV12-5 and TRBJ1-1; 7 positions match TRBD1. J lost 1 base, V lost 5 bases, and 4 bases had no gene match. The CDR3 is 14 amino acids. The germline V gene encodes CDR1 LGHNT and CDR2 FRNRAP. CDR3 amino acids: CASGTGTANTEAFF. The CDR3 DNA reads as TGTGCTAGTGGTACGGGGACAGCGAACACTGAAGCTTTCTTT. Based on the CDR3 plus reference TRBV12-5 and TRBJ1-1, the full variable domain is DARVTQTPRHKVTEMGQEVTMRCQPILGHNTVFWYRQTMMQGLELLAYFRNRAPLDDSGMPKDRFSAEMPDATLATLKIQPSEPRDSAVYFCASGTGTANTEAFFGQGTRLTVV.

Comment on this clonotype: At one boundary the junction diverges from the germline segment, which might be a read error. V and J are TRBV5-1 and TRBJ2-3; no definite D call. The CDR3 is 16 residues long. Germline-derived CDR1 and CDR2 are SGHRS and YFSETQ. The CDR3 region has the DNA TGCGCCAACAGCTTTGAGACACTTACTAGCACAGATACGCAGTATTTT. Protein: CANSFETLTSTDTQYF.

This clonotype was counted at least ten times. This chain links TRBV20-1 with TRBJ1-1, with 9 positions matching TRBD1. The germline V gene encodes CDR1 DFQATT and CDR2 SNEGSKA (reference sequence). Unmatched junction bases numbered 15, after V lost 5 bases and J lost 11 bases. This CDR3 has 14 residues. CDR3 sequence (DNA): TGCAGTGCTGGGCCCTCCGGGACAGGGTTTAAGGCTTTCTTT. The encoded protein is CSAGPSGTGFKAFF.

This clonotype showed up many times. The V and J genes are TRBV5-1 and TRBJ1-3; D is unclear. Germline lookup yields CDR1 SGHRS and CDR2 YFSETQ. The CDR3 is made up of 15 amino acids. V lost 3 bases, J lost 0 bases, and 10 bases lay in between. This chain's CDR3 is CASSYTLDSGNTIYF. The CDR3 DNA follows: TGCGCCAGCAGCTACACCTTGGACTCTGGAAACACCATATATTTT.